The 15 T cell receptor beta chains given below trace back to one sample, sequenced in a study of T cells after yellow fever vaccination. MiXCR, applied by TCRdb to the 5' RACE reads, yields one record per CDR3 protein. Counted here are about 340,000 distinct CDR3 sequences, about 4% occurring once; the ten biggest clones make up approximately 24%. The specimen comprised PBMCs, sampled 5 days after the yellow fever booster vaccination. The receptors were gathered from a man younger than 35 who received the YFV17D yellow fever vaccine.

This clonotype was observed many times. The gene calls are TRBV10-3 and TRBJ1-5, with D possibly being TRBD1 (6 bases). V was trimmed by 2 bases and J by 5 bases, leaving 16 bases between them. CDR3 size: 16 residues. Germline CDR1 ENHRY, CDR2 SYGVKD. The CDR3 here is CAISEDGTSRDQPQHF. The CDR3 DNA is TGTGCCATCAGTGAGGACGGGACATCAAGGGATCAGCCCCAGCATTTT.

This clonotype was seen ten or more times. The V and J genes are TRBV5-1 and TRBJ2-2; D may match TRBD1 or TRBD2 (5 bases each). V gave up 6 bases and J gave up 3 bases, with 12 bases separating them. CDR3 size: 14 residues. Germline V gives CDR1 SGHRS, CDR2 YFSETQ. CDR3 sequence: CASTGTAYTGELFF. CDR3 bases: TGCGCCAGCACCGGGACCGCCTACACCGGGGAGCTGTTTTTT.

This clonotype was detected ten times or more. The chain combines TRBV5-5 with TRBJ1-1, with a possible D match to TRBD1 (5 bases). V was shortened by 5 bases and J by 3 bases, with 17 bases between the two germline ends. The CDR3 totals 15 residues. The germline CDR1 and CDR2 sequences are SGHKS and YYEKEE (reference sequence). The CDR3 sequence: CASRVGVSWDTEAFF. The CDR3 region has the DNA TGTGCCAGCAGGGTGGGGGTCAGCTGGGACACTGAAGCTTTCTTT. Full variable domain (missing parts from reference TRBV5-5 and TRBJ1-1): DAGVTQSPTHLIKTRGQQVTLRCSPISGHKSVSWYQQVLGQGPQFIFQYYEKEERGRGNFPDRFSARQFPNYSSELNVNALLLGDSALYLCASRVGVSWDTEAFFGQGTRLTVV.

V usage is TRBV10-3 and J usage is TRBJ2-3; 8 nucleotides line up with TRBD2. Unmatched junction bases numbered 5, after V lost 5 bases and J lost 1 base. The CDR3 is made up of 15 amino acids. Looked up from germline, CDR1 is ENHRY and CDR2 is SYGVKD. The CDR3, as DNA: TGTGCCATCAGTTCTTGGCGGGGGGGCACAGATACGCAGTATTTT. Protein: CAISSWRGGTDTQYF.

The chain links TRBV5-1 to TRBJ2-7; 9 positions agree with TRBD1. CDR1 is SGHRS, CDR2 YFSETQ, per germline. The V gene end was trimmed by 3 bases and the J gene end by 5 bases; junction bases not matched to a gene: 6. This CDR3 region has 14 residues. The CDR3, as DNA: TGCGCCAGCAGCTCGGGACAGGGTCGGCACGAGCAGTACTTC. Translating it yields CASSSGQGRHEQYF.

This chain connects TRBV6-5 to TRBJ2-2; 7 positions agree with TRBD1. Germline CDR1 and CDR2: MNHEY and SVGAGI. V trimming: 6 bases; J trimming: 1 base; junction bases outside the gene matches: 2. The CDR3 is made up of 14 amino acids. The CDR3 region is CASRRQGNTGELFF. The CDR3 nucleotides are TGTGCCAGCAGACGACAGGGGAACACCGGGGAGCTGTTTTTT.

This clonotype was counted a few times. This chain joins TRBV5-1 and TRBJ2-1; TRBD1 aligns across 8 bases. V shed 2 bases and J 6 bases; nucleotides not matched to a gene: 4. CDR1 SGHRS and CDR2 YFSETQ come from the germline V gene. The CDR3 runs to 14 residues. The chain's CDR3 is CASSFRDRINEQFF. The CDR3 DNA is TGCGCCAGCAGCTTCCGGGACAGGATCAATGAGCAGTTCTTC.

This clonotype turned up a few times. This chain uses TRBV6-5 with TRBJ2-3; TRBD1 or TRBD2 may be the D gene (5 bases each). This CDR3 contains 16 residues. V lost 6 bases, J lost 0 bases, and 16 bases lay in between. Germline-derived CDR1 and CDR2 are MNHEY and SVGAGI. DNA of the CDR3: TGTGCCAGCAGCAAAACCGGGACGGCTAGCACAGATACGCAGTATTTT. This sequence encodes CASSKTGTASTDTQYF.

This chain connects TRBV4-3 to TRBJ2-1; TRBD2 matches at 16 bases. The ends lost 4 bases at V and 9 bases at J; junction bases unmatched: 6. The CDR3 is 16 residues long. Germline V lookup: CDR1 LGHNA, CDR2 YSLEER. CDR3 DNA sequence: TGCGCCAGCAGCCCGGGACTAGCGGGGGGGCTGATTGAGCAGTTCTTC. Its translation is CASSPGLAGGLIEQFF.

This clonotype was recorded at least ten times. The V call is TRBV5-1, the J call TRBJ2-3; a possible D gene is TRBD1 (5 bases). CDR1 is SGHRS and CDR2 is YFSETQ in the germline V gene. V was trimmed by 4 bases and J by 2 bases, leaving 17 bases between them. The CDR3 has 16 residues. Here the CDR3 reads CASSGMRQRFTDTQYF. Written as DNA, the CDR3 is TGCGCCAGCAGCGGCATGAGACAGCGCTTCACAGATACGCAGTATTTT.

The sample holds a few counts of this clonotype. The chain employs TRBV24-1 and TRBJ2-1; D remains unclear. V lost 3 bases and J lost 2, with 7 bases in between. The V gene's germline CDR1 is KGHDR and CDR2 SFDVKD. This CDR3 contains 14 residues. The CDR3 protein is CATSDGHAYNEQFF. The CDR3 nucleotides are TGTGCCACCAGTGATGGGCACGCCTACAATGAGCAGTTCTTC.

The table lists this clonotype with a few counts. The V call is TRBV4-3, the J call TRBJ2-3; TRBD1 agrees at 8 bases. Germline V gene data show CDR1 as LGHNA and CDR2 as YSLEER. The trim removed 3 bases at V and 6 bases at J, leaving 8 bases unmatched. The CDR3 covers 15 residues. This CDR3 reads CASSQGQEVGDTQYF. For the CDR3, the DNA is TGCGCCAGCAGCCAGGGACAGGAGGTCGGGGATACGCAGTATTTT.

The rearrangement links TRBV6-5 to TRBJ2-7; D call uncertain. CDR1 and CDR2 from the germline V gene are MNHEY and SVGAGI. V was trimmed by 2 bases and J by 3 bases, leaving 14 bases between them. This CDR3 contains 15 residues. The CDR3 spells CASSYGPSDLYEQYF. The CDR3 bases are TGTGCCAGCAGTTACGGTCCGTCAGACCTCTACGAGCAGTACTTC.

This clonotype turned up a few times. The chain uses TRBV6-9 and TRBJ2-7; a possible D gene is TRBD2 (5 bases). This CDR3 comprises 21 residues. CDR1 is MNHGY, CDR2 SVAAGI, per germline. V was pared by 8 bases and J by 3 bases, with 38 bases between. In DNA form, the CDR3 reads TGTGCCAGCCTACGGTCTATCCGATATACGAACACCCCCGGGGATAACTACGAGCAGTACGTC. Protein product: CASLRSIRYTNTPGDNYEQYV.

A few counts support this clonotype. The chain has TRBV6-5 and TRBJ2-3, with D maybe TRBD2 (6 bases). Germline CDR1 and CDR2: MNHEY and SVGAGI. The CDR3 is 15 amino acids. V was clipped by 4 bases and J by 1 base, with 12 bases between them. CDR3 bases: TGTGCCAGCAGTTCGGTAGCGGAAGGCACAGATACGCAGTATTTT. Encoded protein: CASSSVAEGTDTQYF.